This T cell receptor beta chain was observed in a study of T cells in tuberculosis. The CDR3 runs to 12 residues. Germline CDR1 SGHNT, CDR2 YYREEE (reference sequence). The V and J ends lost 5 bases and 5 bases respectively, with 10 bases between them. Sorting used thawed, overnight-rested PBMC stained with anti-CD3, a viability dye and GMM-loaded CD1B tetramer. The CD1B tetramers carried C32 glucose monomycolate purified from Rhodococcus equi. Tetramer-sorted PBMC had been CD14 monocyte-depleted before freezing. Each donor contributed roughly 91,000 sorted tetramer-negative cells. Only in-frame clones appear in the TCRdb table, and some are missing; sequencing was by immunoSEQ multiplex PCR. The sample contains approximately 58,000 clones, 70% to 90% of which appear only once.

The sequencing sample was made of CD1b-GMM tetramer-negative cells sorted from PBMCs. This clonotype was sampled from an adult woman with latent tuberculosis. V is TRBV5-4 and J is TRBJ1-1; D possibly corresponds to TRBD1 (5 bases). The CDR3 region has the DNA TGTGCCAGCAGTACGGACATTACTGAAGCTTTCTTT. This codes for CASSTDITEAFF.